This T cell receptor beta chain was profiled in a study of T cell changes during pregnancy in multiple sclerosis. This clone was detected once. Germline V lookup: CDR1 LNHDA, CDR2 SQIVND (reference sequence). The V and J ends lost 7 bases and 7 bases, in that order; junction bases with no gene match: 10. There are 14 residues in the CDR3. The data were produced by immunoSEQ multiplex PCR, yet TCRdb's version contains in-frame clones alone and is incomplete. The repertoire includes about 94,000 clones, 80% to 95% of them detected once, and less than 1% sits in the top ten. The chain links TRBV19 to TRBJ2-1; 7 bases match TRBD1. The starting material was peripheral blood, obtained after pregnancy. The sequence was collected from a female donor with multiple sclerosis, enrolled in a pregnancy study. CDR3 region: CASIARQGRNEQFF. The CDR3 DNA reads as TGTGCCAGTATCGCACGACAGGGCAGAAATGAGCAGTTCTTC.